This paragraph covers one T cell receptor beta chain sequence. Its recognized antigen is unknown. Within one base of it there is no much larger clone, and no base qualities were kept. According to the germline V gene (reference sequence), CDR1 reads SGHNT and CDR2 reads YYREEE. From its cysteine to its phenylalanine, the CDR3 spans 13 amino acids. CDR3 DNA is the only sequence kept; it has 39 bases, read in frame from the first base. V sheds 0 bases and J sheds 7 bases, leaving 10 bases between their ends. Genomic DNA was isolated from the sorted cells so that the TCRbeta CDR3 region could be sequenced. The immunoSEQ Assay was used for sequencing of TCRbeta CDR3 regions. Imported from immuneACCESS, the table was reduced by TCRdb to in-frame sequences with V and J called. These copies leave out some clones; in studies compared against another copy, an unresolved V gene accounts for under half, and the cause of the remainder is not known. For this sample there are roughly 45,000 clones; 86% appear just once. About 32% of the sample belongs to the ten largest clones.

The data were obtained in a study of OX40 agonist ivuxolimab in advanced cancers. For the study in its entirety: Ivuxolimab was an agonistic, fully human IgG2 monoclonal antibody directed against OX40 (CD134), a costimulatory receptor. In the dose-escalation cohort, around 80% of patients were male, and the mean age was around 65 years with a range of about 20 to 90. Intravenous ivuxolimab was administered to patients every 2 weeks at six dose levels: 0.01, 0.1, 0.3, 1.5, 3 and 10 mg/kg. Prior anti-PD-1, anti-PD-L1 or anti-CTLA-4 therapy was permitted, and approximately 39% of dose-escalation patients had received checkpoint inhibitors. Of the roughly 54 dose-escalation patients, hepatocellular carcinoma was present in roughly 19, melanoma in approximately 15, renal cell carcinoma in 9 and head and neck cancer in 9. Partial responses occurred in three dose-escalation patients: two with cutaneous melanoma and one with hepatocellular carcinoma. The monotherapy dose-escalation portion (N ≈ 50 patients) of the phase I ivuxolimab trial is reported in the paper. Peripheral TCRbeta sequencing aimed to test whether ivuxolimab altered TCR sequence diversity and caused clonal T-cell expansion. Study-wide conclusions, independent of this receptor: In partial responders in the 0.1-3.0 mg/kg groups, normalized peripheral clonal expansion was found to be among the lowest, especially among CD8+ T cells. Antigen specificity was not determined for the clonally expanded peripheral T cells. Low levels of normalized T-cell clonal expansion were also seen in some nonresponding patients. After ivuxolimab, CD8+ T cells had more expanded clones than CD4+ T cells on average. Clonal expansion of both CD4+ and CD8+ blood T cells was observed from baseline to week 6 at doses 0.1 to 3.0 mg/kg.

Patients with autoimmune disease history or receiving systemic immunosuppression were excluded from the trial. Peripheral blood for TCR sequencing was drawn from every dose cohort at baseline, at cycle 4 day 1 and at cycle 7 day 1. The samples were taken from a phase I, first-in-human, multicenter, open-label dose-escalation trial of ivuxolimab. Adults with locally advanced or metastatic melanoma, renal cell, hepatocellular, or head and neck squamous cell carcinoma were enrolled in the trial. Before TCR sequencing, CD4+ T cells and CD8+ T cells from peripheral blood were sorted into separate populations.

The TCR was taken from an adult with an advanced solid tumor such as melanoma, head and neck, liver or kidney cancer. The sequencing used CD4+ or CD8+ T cells sorted from blood, collected in a trial of the OX40 agonist ivuxolimab. Recombination joined TRBV5-4 with TRBJ1-2, and the D gene may be TRBD1, 6 bases matching. The CDR3 protein sequence reads: CASSLVGAPGYTF. The DNA is as follows: TGTGCCAGCAGCTTGGTGGGGGCGCCTGGCTACACCTTC.